This T cell receptor (beta chain) derives from a study of cytomegalovirus exposure and HLA in healthy donors. A multiplex PCR was run with 60 Vbeta primers and 13 Jbeta primers. TCRdb's table, derived via immunoSEQ multiplex PCR, lists solely in-frame clones and lacks some. This sample carries 160,000 or so clones, 81% of them seen once, and the ten largest clones take around 14%. This clone was found once. Other DNA sequences within the sample encode an identical CDR3. Germline V gene lookup returns CDR1 SGHAT and CDR2 FQNNGV. The CDR3 covers 13 residues. Trimming cost V 3 bases and J 7 bases; bases outside gene matches: 3.

The TCR comes from a woman aged 50 to 65 in good health and CMV-seronegative. Sequenced material: PBMCs. The chain links TRBV11-2 to TRBJ2-1; 7 bases agree with TRBD2. The CDR3 spells CASSFGGGNEQFF. The DNA for the CDR3 is TGTGCCAGCAGCTTTGGGGGAGGGAATGAGCAGTTCTTC.